Below, one T cell receptor (beta chain) is given with its context. Its antigen is unidentified. The record originates from a study of OX40 agonist ivuxolimab in advanced cancers. Between the trimmed V and J ends, which lost 7 bases and 5 bases, there was a span of 17 bases. In germline, CDR1 is MDHEN, CDR2 SYDVKM. CDR3 size: 14 residues. Study results and limitations: Partial responders at 0.1-3.0 mg/kg had among the lowest clonal expansion.

TCRdb's copy holds only in-frame clones and misses some; the assay was immunoSEQ multiplex PCR. This table has about 40,000 clones, roughly four fifths appearing once. Source: CD4+ or CD8+ T cells sorted from blood, taken in a trial of the OX40 agonist ivuxolimab. This receptor was identified in an adult with an advanced solid tumor such as melanoma, head and neck, liver or kidney cancer. J is TRBJ1-2 and V is TRBV28; D unresolved. This CDR3 reads CASTVAQNYYGYTF. DNA of the CDR3: TGTGCCAGCACCGTCGCCCAGAATTATTATGGCTACACCTTC.